The 27 T cell receptor beta chains reported below all come from one sample, sequenced in a study of technical replicates of blood from several donors. Clones were sequenced by immunoSEQ multiplex PCR, and TCRdb holds only the in-frame ones, with some missing. The sample lists tens of thousands of clones, around 93% seen once, with 4.3% in the top ten. Sequencing input: PBMCs. These receptors came from a human donor in good health. Some clones in this sample may be carry-over from other donors' samples.

This clone was counted once. This rearrangement joins TRBV5-4 to TRBJ2-5, with 8 bases aligning to TRBD1. The CDR3 is made up of 15 amino acids. V was clipped by 4 bases and J by 3 bases; unmatched bases: 8. Germline assignment: CDR1 SGHNT and CDR2 YYREEE (reference sequence). In nucleotides, the CDR3 is TGTGCCAGCAGCACCCAGGGGGCGGGGAAAGAGACCCAGTACTTC. It yields the protein CASSTQGAGKETQYF.

The J gene is TRBJ1-4, the V gene TRBV4-2; no firm D call. Germline CDR1 LGHNA, CDR2 YNFKEQ. V lost 0 bases to trimming and J lost 7 bases, with 15 bases between them. The CDR3 is 16 residues long. This CDR3 reads CASSQDESTKGEKLFF. CDR3 bases: TGTGCCAGCAGCCAAGATGAGTCGACTAAGGGTGAAAAACTGTTTTTT.

This clone was picked up one time. In nucleotides, the CDR3 is TGTGCCAGCAGTGATTCTAGCGGGAGGTTGGGCGGGGAGCTGTTTTTT. Amino acid sequence: CASSDSSGRLGGELFF. This chain joins TRBV2 and TRBJ2-2, with 11 bases identical to TRBD2. This CDR3 is built from 16 residues. Germline-derived CDR1 and CDR2 are SNHLY and FYNNEI. Unmatched junction bases numbered 7, after V lost 3 bases and J lost 7 bases. Based on the CDR3 plus reference TRBV2 and TRBJ2-2, the full variable domain is EPEVTQTPSHQVTQMGQEVILRCVPISNHLYFYWYRQILGQKVEFLVSFYNNEISEKSEIFDDQFSVERPDGSNFTLKIRSTKLEDSAMYFCASSDSSGRLGGELFFGEGSRLTVL.

The chain has TRBV7-3 and TRBJ1-2, with TRBD1 matching 10 bases. The junction had 4 bases not matched to a gene; V was cut back by 3 bases and J by 6 bases. The CDR3 has 14 residues. Germline-derived CDR1 and CDR2 are SGHTA and FQGTGA. The CDR3 loop reads CASSLTGGDDGYTF. The CDR3 DNA reads as TGTGCCAGCAGCTTGACAGGGGGCGACGATGGCTACACCTTC. The full variable domain, completed using reference TRBV7-3 and TRBJ1-2, is GAGVSQTPSNKVTEKGKYVELRCDPISGHTALYWYRQSLGQGPEFLIYFQGTGAADDSGLPNDRFFAVRPEGSVSTLKIQRTERGDSAVYLCASSLTGGDDGYTFGSGTRLTVV.

This sequence joins TRBV5-1 and TRBJ2-7; D unresolved. The V and J ends lost 4 bases and 0 bases respectively, with 11 bases between them. Per the germline V gene, CDR1 is SGHRS and CDR2 is YFSETQ. This CDR3 contains 14 residues. CDR3 sequence: CASSVDRASYEQYF. The CDR3 nucleotides read TGCGCCAGCAGCGTGGACCGAGCCTCCTACGAGCAGTACTTC.

This clone showed up just once. The rearrangement uses TRBV19 and TRBJ2-2; TRBD1 aligns across 12 bases. The V segment lost 4 bases and the J segment 5 bases; nucleotides outside the gene matches: 8. Germline CDR1 and CDR2: LNHDA and SQIVND (reference sequence). The CDR3 totals 17 residues. The CDR3 is CASSTSGTGGFTGELFF. The CDR3 coding sequence is TGTGCCAGTAGTACCTCCGGGACAGGGGGCTTTACCGGGGAGCTGTTTTTT.

V usage is TRBV7-9 and J usage is TRBJ2-7; D gene ambiguous. From germline, CDR1 is SEHNR and CDR2 FQNEAQ (reference sequence). V was cut by 3 bases and J by 7 bases, with 13 bases left in between. This CDR3 region has 13 residues. The CDR3 bases are TGTGCCAGCAGCTTCCCCCCGACCGGGGAGCAGTACTTC. Translated, it gives CASSFPPTGEQYF.

The chain joins TRBV4-3 to TRBJ2-7; the match to TRBD2 covers 13 bases. This CDR3 comprises 16 residues. The germline gives CDR1 LGHNA, CDR2 YSLEER. Trimming removed 1 base from V and 7 bases from J; junction bases left unmatched: 7. The CDR3 sequence: CASSQADRGLAGEQYF. CDR3 coding DNA: TGCGCCAGCAGCCAAGCCGACCGGGGACTAGCGGGAGAGCAGTACTTC.

The V and J genes are TRBV19 and TRBJ1-1, with TRBD1 as a possible D gene (6 bases). V lost 7 bases to trimming and J lost 10 bases, with 10 bases between them. The CDR3 length is 10 residues. The V gene's germline CDR1 is LNHDA and CDR2 SQIVND (reference sequence). The chain's CDR3 is CASTQTGAFF. The CDR3 DNA follows: TGTGCCAGTACCCAGACAGGAGCTTTCTTT. Based on the CDR3 plus reference TRBV19 and TRBJ1-1, the full variable domain is DGGITQSPKYLFRKEGQNVTLSCEQNLNHDAMYWYRQDPGQGLRLIYYSQIVNDFQKGDIAEGYSVSREKKESFPLTVTSAQKNPTAFYLCASTQTGAFFGQGTRLTVV.

The chain combines TRBV5-4 with TRBJ1-3; D unresolved. Trimming removed 4 bases from V and 4 bases from J, with 9 bases in between. The germline V gene encodes CDR1 SGHNT and CDR2 YYREEE (reference sequence). The CDR3 sequence is 13 residues long. The CDR3 DNA follows: TGTGCCAGCAGCGCAGCGGCCGGAAACACCATATATTTT. The encoded protein is CASSAAAGNTIYF.

The chain uses TRBV6-5 and TRBJ1-6; D gene ambiguous. There are 13 residues in the CDR3. Germline loops: CDR1 MNHEY, CDR2 SVGAGI. Trimming removed 4 bases at V and 13 bases at J, with 14 bases between. This CDR3 reads CASSFKEISPLHF. For the CDR3, the DNA is TGTGCCAGCAGTTTTAAAGAGATTTCGCCCCTCCACTTT.

The chain recombines TRBV10-1 with TRBJ2-1; D is possibly TRBD1 (5 bases). The V gene lost 5 bases and the J gene lost 2 bases, with 10 bases spanning the gap. Germline assignment: CDR1 WNHNN and CDR2 SYGVQD (reference sequence). The CDR3 covers 14 residues. Here the CDR3 reads CASSLGAPYNEQFF. In DNA form, the CDR3 reads TGCGCCAGCAGTTTAGGGGCCCCCTACAATGAGCAGTTCTTC.

This chain joins TRBV15 and TRBJ1-2; 9 bases match TRBD1. The CDR3 runs to 12 residues. Germline-derived CDR1 and CDR2 are LNHNV and YYDKDF (reference sequence). V shed 8 bases and J 3 bases; nucleotides not matched to a gene: 1. This CDR3 is CATGTGYYGYTF. The CDR3, as DNA: TGTGCCACCGGGACAGGGTACTATGGCTACACCTTC.

This chain links TRBV6-1 with TRBJ2-6; no clear D gene. From germline, CDR1 is MNHNS and CDR2 SASEGT. The CDR3 runs 16 residues. Deletions cut 4 bases from V and 2 bases from J, with 12 bases between. The DNA for the CDR3 is TGTGCCAGCAGTGCCGGAGCTCGGCCTGGGGCCAACGTCCTGACTTTC. It is translated as CASSAGARPGANVLTF.

The chain carries TRBV18 and TRBJ1-1; D might be TRBD1 (5 bases). This CDR3 has 13 residues. Germline CDR1 reads KGHSH; CDR2 reads LQKENI. Trimming removed 4 bases at V and 1 base at J, with 7 bases between. CDR3 region: CASSQTENTEAFF. The CDR3 nucleotides are TGTGCCAGCTCACAGACAGAGAACACTGAAGCTTTCTTT.

The CDR3 DNA reads TGTGCCAGCAGCGACAGACAGGGACAAGCTGGAAACACCATATATTTT. Translated, it gives CASSDRQGQAGNTIYF. This chain uses TRBV7-2 with TRBJ1-3; 7 nucleotides match TRBD1. The V gene end was trimmed by 5 bases and the J gene end by 2 bases; junction bases not matched to a gene: 9. The CDR3 is made up of 16 amino acids. Germline CDR1 is SGHTA and CDR2 is FQGNSA.

The V call is TRBV4-3, the J call TRBJ2-1, with TRBD2 matching over 10 bases. Losses at the gene ends were 0 bases for V and 10 bases for J; bases not matched to a gene: 9. The CDR3 runs to 16 residues. Germline-derived CDR1 and CDR2 are LGHNA and YSLEER. The CDR3 is CASSQDASGRYREQFF. The CDR3 DNA follows: TGCGCCAGCAGCCAAGATGCTAGCGGGAGATATCGGGAGCAGTTCTTC.

This clone was seen a single time. The J gene is TRBJ1-1, the V gene TRBV9; no definite D call. The CDR3 extends over 15 amino acids. The germline gives CDR1 SGDLS, CDR2 YYNGEE. Trimming stripped 0 bases from V and 0 bases from J, with 9 bases between. The CDR3, as DNA: TGTGCCAGCAGCGTAGGCGCACAGTTGAACACTGAAGCTTTCTTT. It codes for CASSVGAQLNTEAFF.

The chain is built from TRBV7-3 and TRBJ1-1, with 7 bases fitting TRBD1. In germline, CDR1 is SGHTA, CDR2 FQGTGA. The CDR3 extends over 14 amino acids. The trim removed 5 bases at V and 7 bases at J, leaving 10 bases unmatched. CDR3 DNA sequence: TGTGCCAGCAGCCCAACGACAGGGCCCGGTGAAGCTTTCTTT. It is translated as CASSPTTGPGEAFF.

Written as DNA, the CDR3 is TGTGCCAGCAGTGAAGGGGGCAGGCTCGCTGGAAACACCATATATTTT. This codes for CASSEGGRLAGNTIYF. The J gene is TRBJ1-3, the V gene TRBV6-1; TRBD1 might be the D (5 bases). This CDR3 spans 16 amino acids. Germline lookup yields CDR1 MNHNS and CDR2 SASEGT. Trimming left V 1 base short and J 2 bases short, with 12 bases between.

The DNA for the CDR3 is TGTGCCAGCAGATTCCAGGGTGACACTGAAGCTTTCTTT. It is translated as CASRFQGDTEAFF. The rearrangement joins TRBV2 to TRBJ1-1; the D gene is possibly TRBD1 (5 bases). Germline CDR1 and CDR2: SNHLY and FYNNEI. The CDR3 consists of 13 residues. V dropped 6 bases and J dropped 3 bases, with 11 bases sitting between them.

The rearrangement joins TRBV5-1 to TRBJ1-2; a weak D match, TRBD1 (5 bases). Germline V gene lookup returns CDR1 SGHRS and CDR2 YFSETQ. Between the trimmed V and J ends, which lost 4 bases and 2 bases, there was a span of 18 bases. The CDR3 length is 16 residues. This CDR3 is CASSPRATERNYGYTF. CDR3 nucleotide sequence: TGCGCCAGCAGCCCCAGGGCGACAGAGAGAAACTATGGCTACACCTTC.

The J gene is TRBJ1-5, the V gene TRBV18; a weak D match, TRBD1 (6 bases). V dropped 4 bases and J dropped 2 bases, with 15 bases sitting between them. Germline lookup yields CDR1 KGHSH and CDR2 LQKENI. The CDR3 length is 16 residues. The CDR3 DNA reads TGTGCCAGCTCACTCTCCCCCAGGGGCGGCAATCAGCCCCAGCATTTT. Its translation: CASSLSPRGGNQPQHF.

V is TRBV7-3 and J is TRBJ1-6; 9 bases map to TRBD1. The CDR3 is 16 amino acids. J gave up 7 bases and V 3 bases, and 7 bases lay outside the gene matches. Germline CDR1 reads SGHTA; CDR2 reads FQGTGA. The CDR3 sequence: CASSFPQDRGNSPLHF. The CDR3 region has the DNA TGTGCCAGCAGCTTCCCTCAGGACAGGGGCAATTCACCCCTCCACTTT.

The genes are TRBV6-6 and TRBJ2-5; perhaps TRBD1 as D (7 bases). Germline V gene sequence: CDR1 MNHNY, CDR2 SVGAGI (reference sequence). This CDR3 spans 13 amino acids. The V end lost 6 bases, the J end lost 4 bases, and 12 bases lay between the germline ends. CDR3 protein: CASSRQGGETQYF. DNA of the CDR3: TGTGCCAGCAGCCGACAGGGAGGAGAGACCCAGTACTTC.

V and J are TRBV28 and TRBJ2-1; TRBD1 matches 9 bases. With 7 bases clipped from V and 8 bases from J, the junction kept 3 bases outside the gene matches. CDR3 length: 12 amino acids. Germline values: CDR1 MDHEN, CDR2 SYDVKM. DNA for the CDR3: TGTGCCAGCACCAGGACAGGGGATGAGCAGTTCTTC. Protein: CASTRTGDEQFF.

The chain couples TRBV7-8 to TRBJ2-5; no definite D call. Trimming left V 4 bases short and J 1 base short, with 13 bases between. CDR3 size: 15 residues. The germline gives CDR1 SGHVS, CDR2 FQNEAQ. The CDR3 region is CASSSSLQFQETQYF. CDR3 nucleotides: TGTGCCAGCAGCTCATCCCTACAGTTCCAAGAGACCCAGTACTTC.